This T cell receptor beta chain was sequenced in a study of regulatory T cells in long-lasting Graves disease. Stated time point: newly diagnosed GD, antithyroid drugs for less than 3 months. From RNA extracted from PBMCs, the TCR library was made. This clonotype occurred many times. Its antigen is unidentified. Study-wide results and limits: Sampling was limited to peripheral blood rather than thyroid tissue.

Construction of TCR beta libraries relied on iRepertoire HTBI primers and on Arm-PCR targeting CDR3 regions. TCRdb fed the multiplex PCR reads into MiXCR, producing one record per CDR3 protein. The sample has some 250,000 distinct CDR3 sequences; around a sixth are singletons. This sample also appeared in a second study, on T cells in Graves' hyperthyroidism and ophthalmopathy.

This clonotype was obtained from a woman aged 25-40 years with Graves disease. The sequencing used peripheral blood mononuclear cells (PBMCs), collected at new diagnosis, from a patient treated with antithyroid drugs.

CDR3 DNA: TGTGCCAGCAGCCAGGGATCTCATACGCAGTATTTT. It is translated as CASSQGSHTQYF. This chain links TRBV3-1 with TRBJ2-3; D is undetermined. The CDR3 spans 12 residues. Trimming cost V 3 bases and J 7 bases, with 8 bases left between them. Germline V gene data show CDR1 as LGHDT and CDR2 as YNNKEL (reference sequence).